The subject of this entry is one T cell receptor beta chain. The antigen is undetermined. The same CDR3 is also encoded by other DNA sequences in this sample. This record belongs to a study of PD-1 blockade in classical Hodgkin lymphoma. About the study: Patients were dosed intravenously with nivolumab at 3 mg/kg every 2 weeks. Notes on the study in general: Complete responders showed a baseline diversity that resembled the diversity of newly diagnosed patients. Baseline TCR diversity was reportedly lower in newly diagnosed patients than in healthy donors. It was reported as lower still in relapsed/refractory patients. Compared with baseline, CD4+ but not CD8+ TCR diversity had risen significantly by C4D1.

Assay used: immunoSEQ multiplex PCR; TCRdb lists only in-frame clones, some missing. The repertoire holds tens of thousands of clones, around 84% seen once, with around 1.8% in the top ten. Germline V gives CDR1 MNHEY, CDR2 SMNVEV (reference sequence). The CDR3 consists of 15 residues. V lost 4 bases and J lost 6; bases outside the gene matches: 8. Every patient relapsed after autologous stem cell transplantation, and brentuximab vedotin exposure varied. Magnetic negative selection purified CD4+ T cells from thawed PBMCs. The receptor comes from a human donor with classical Hodgkin lymphoma. The V and J genes are TRBV27 and TRBJ2-7; 11 nucleotides line up with TRBD1. Specimen: CD4+ T cells from blood, collected at baseline. The CDR3 here is CASSSPGTGGPEQYF. As DNA, the CDR3 is TGTGCCAGCAGTTCCCCCGGGACAGGGGGGCCCGAGCAGTACTTC.